This T cell receptor (beta chain) was sequenced for a study of blood T cells in healthy people across ages. This clonotype has only a few counts. Using a J-beta primer mix together with a sample-barcoded 5' primer, a second PCR was run for about 7 to 12 cycles. TCRdb re-called the 5' RACE reads with MiXCR, one entry per CDR3 protein. The sample shows over 1.5 million distinct CDR3 sequences, 49% of them seen only once. V was clipped by 6 bases and J by 2 bases; unmatched bases: 5. The CDR3 consists of 15 residues. CDR1 and CDR2 (germline): DFQATT, SNEGSKA (reference sequence). The chain joins TRBV20-1 to TRBJ2-6, with TRBD1 matching over 9 bases. This clonotype originated in a woman aged 35 to 49 in good health. Sequencing input: blood. The CDR3 loop is CSAQTGGAGANVLTF. In DNA, the CDR3 is TGCAGTGCGCAAACAGGGGGCGCTGGGGCCAACGTCCTGACTTTC.